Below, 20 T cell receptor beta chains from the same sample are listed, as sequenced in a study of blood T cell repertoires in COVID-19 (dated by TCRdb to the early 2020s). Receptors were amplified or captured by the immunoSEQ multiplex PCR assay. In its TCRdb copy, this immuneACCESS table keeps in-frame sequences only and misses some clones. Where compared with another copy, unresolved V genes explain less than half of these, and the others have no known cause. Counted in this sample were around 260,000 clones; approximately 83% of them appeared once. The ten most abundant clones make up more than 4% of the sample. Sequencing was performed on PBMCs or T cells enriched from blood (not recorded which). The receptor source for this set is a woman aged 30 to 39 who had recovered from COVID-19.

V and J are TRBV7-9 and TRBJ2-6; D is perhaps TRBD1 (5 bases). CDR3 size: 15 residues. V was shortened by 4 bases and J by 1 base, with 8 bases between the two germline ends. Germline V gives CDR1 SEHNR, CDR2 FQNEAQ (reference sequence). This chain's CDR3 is CASSSAGSGANVLTF. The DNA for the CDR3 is TGTGCCAGCAGCTCTGCAGGGTCTGGGGCCAACGTCCTGACTTTC.

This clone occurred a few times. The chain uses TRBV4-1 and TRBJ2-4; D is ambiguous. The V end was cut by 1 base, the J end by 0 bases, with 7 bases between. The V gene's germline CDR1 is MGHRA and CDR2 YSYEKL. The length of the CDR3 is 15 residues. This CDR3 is CASSQVRLAKNIQYF. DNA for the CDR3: TGCGCCAGCAGCCAAGTGAGACTAGCCAAAAACATTCAGTACTTC.

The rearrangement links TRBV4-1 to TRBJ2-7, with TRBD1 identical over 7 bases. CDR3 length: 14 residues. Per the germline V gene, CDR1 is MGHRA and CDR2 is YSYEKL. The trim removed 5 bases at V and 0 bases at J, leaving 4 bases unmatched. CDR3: CASSEGQPSYEQYF. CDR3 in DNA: TGCGCCAGCAGCGAGGGACAGCCCTCCTACGAGCAGTACTTC.

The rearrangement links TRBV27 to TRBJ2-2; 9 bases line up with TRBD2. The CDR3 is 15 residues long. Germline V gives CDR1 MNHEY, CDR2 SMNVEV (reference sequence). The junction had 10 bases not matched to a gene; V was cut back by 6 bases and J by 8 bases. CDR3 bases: TGTGCCAGCAGACCGGGACTAGCCGGGGTGGGGGAGCTGTTTTTT. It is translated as CASRPGLAGVGELFF.

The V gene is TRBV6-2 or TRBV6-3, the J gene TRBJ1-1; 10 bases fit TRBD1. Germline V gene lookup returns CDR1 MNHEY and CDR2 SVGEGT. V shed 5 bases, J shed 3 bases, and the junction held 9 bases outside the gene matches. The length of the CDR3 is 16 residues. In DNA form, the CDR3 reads TGTGCCAGCAGTGATGGACAGGGGGGGAAGGACACTGAAGCTTTCTTT. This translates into CASSDGQGGKDTEAFF.

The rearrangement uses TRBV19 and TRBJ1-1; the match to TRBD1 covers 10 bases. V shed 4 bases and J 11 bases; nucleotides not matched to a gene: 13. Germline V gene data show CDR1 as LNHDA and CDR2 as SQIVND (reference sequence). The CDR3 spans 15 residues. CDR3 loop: CASSTPGQGMREAFF. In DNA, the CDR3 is TGTGCCAGTAGTACACCGGGACAGGGGATGCGTGAGGCTTTCTTT.

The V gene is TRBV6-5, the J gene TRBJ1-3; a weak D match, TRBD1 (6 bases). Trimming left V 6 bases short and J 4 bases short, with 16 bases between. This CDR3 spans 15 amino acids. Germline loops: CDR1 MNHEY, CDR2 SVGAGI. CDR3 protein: CASSLGQFSGNTIYF. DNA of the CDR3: TGTGCCAGCAGCCTAGGACAGTTCTCAGGAAACACCATATATTTT.

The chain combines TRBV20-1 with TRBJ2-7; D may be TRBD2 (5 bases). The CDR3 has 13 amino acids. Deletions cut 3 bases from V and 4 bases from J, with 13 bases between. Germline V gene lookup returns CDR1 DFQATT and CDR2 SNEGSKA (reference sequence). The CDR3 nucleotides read TGCAGTGCTAGTCGTCTAGCCGGATACGAGCAGTACTTC. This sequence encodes CSASRLAGYEQYF.

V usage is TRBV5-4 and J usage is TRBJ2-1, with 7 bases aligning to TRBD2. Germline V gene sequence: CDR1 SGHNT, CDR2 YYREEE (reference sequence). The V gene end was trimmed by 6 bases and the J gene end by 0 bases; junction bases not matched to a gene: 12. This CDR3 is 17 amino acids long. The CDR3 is CASTWGGERASYNEQFF. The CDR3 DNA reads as TGTGCCAGCACCTGGGGGGGGGAGCGGGCCTCCTACAATGAGCAGTTCTTC. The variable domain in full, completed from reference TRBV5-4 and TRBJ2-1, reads ETGVTQSPTHLIKTRGQQVTLRCSSQSGHNTVSWYQQALGQGPQFIFQYYREEENGRGNFPPRFSGLQFPNYSSELNVNALELDDSALYLCASTWGGERASYNEQFFGPGTRLTVL.

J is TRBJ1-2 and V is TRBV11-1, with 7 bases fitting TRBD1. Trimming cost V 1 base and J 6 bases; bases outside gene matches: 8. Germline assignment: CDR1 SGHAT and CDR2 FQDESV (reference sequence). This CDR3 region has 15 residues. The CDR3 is CASSLGPDRVDGYTF. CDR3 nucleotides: TGTGCCAGCAGCTTAGGTCCCGACAGGGTGGATGGCTACACCTTC.

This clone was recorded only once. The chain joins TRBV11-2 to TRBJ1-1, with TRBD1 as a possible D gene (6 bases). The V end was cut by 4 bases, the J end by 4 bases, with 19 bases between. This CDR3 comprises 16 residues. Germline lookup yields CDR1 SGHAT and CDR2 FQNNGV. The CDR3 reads CASSSEAGDIFTEAFF. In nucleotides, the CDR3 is TGTGCCAGCAGCTCCGAAGCAGGGGACATTTTCACTGAAGCTTTCTTT. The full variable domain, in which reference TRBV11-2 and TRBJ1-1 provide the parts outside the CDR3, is EAGVAQSPRYKIIEKRQSVAFWCNPISGHATLYWYQQILGQGPKLLIQFQNNGVVDDSQLPKDRFSAERLKGVDSTLKIQPAKLEDSAVYLCASSSEAGDIFTEAFFGQGTRLTVV.

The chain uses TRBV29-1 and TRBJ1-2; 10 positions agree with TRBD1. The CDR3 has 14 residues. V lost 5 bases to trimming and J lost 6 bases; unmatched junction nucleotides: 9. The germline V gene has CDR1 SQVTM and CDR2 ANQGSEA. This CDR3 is CSVTRQGASDGYTF. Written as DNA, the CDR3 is TGCAGCGTTACCCGACAGGGGGCTTCGGATGGCTACACCTTC.

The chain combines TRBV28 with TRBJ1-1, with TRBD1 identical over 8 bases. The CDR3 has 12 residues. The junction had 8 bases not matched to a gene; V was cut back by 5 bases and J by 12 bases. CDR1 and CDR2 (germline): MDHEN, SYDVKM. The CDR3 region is CASSGPGGAPFF. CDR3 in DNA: TGTGCCAGCAGTGGACCAGGGGGCGCCCCTTTCTTT.

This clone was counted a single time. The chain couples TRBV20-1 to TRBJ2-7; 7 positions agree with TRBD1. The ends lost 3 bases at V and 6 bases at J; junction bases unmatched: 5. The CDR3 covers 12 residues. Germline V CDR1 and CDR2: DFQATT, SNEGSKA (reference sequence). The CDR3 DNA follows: TGCAGTGCTAGTAGGGGGCAAGGCGAGCAGTACTTC. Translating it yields CSASRGQGEQYF.

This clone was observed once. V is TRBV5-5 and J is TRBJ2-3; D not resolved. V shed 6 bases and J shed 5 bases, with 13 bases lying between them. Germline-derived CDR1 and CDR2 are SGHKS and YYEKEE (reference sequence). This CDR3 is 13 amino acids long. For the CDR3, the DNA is TGTGCCAGCACCTCACTCCCCAAAGATACGCAGTATTTT. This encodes CASTSLPKDTQYF.

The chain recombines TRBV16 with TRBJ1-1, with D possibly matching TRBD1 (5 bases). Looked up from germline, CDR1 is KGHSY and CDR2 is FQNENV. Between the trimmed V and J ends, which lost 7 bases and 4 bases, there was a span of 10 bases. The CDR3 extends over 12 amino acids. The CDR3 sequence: CASNRGGTEAFF. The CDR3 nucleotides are TGTGCCAGCAATCGGGGGGGCACTGAAGCTTTCTTT.

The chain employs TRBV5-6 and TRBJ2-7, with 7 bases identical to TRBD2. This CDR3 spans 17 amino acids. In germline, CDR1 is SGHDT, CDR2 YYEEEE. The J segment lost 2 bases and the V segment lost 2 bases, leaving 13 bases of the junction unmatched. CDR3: CASSLSLREALPYEQYF. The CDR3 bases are TGTGCCAGCAGCTTATCCCTTCGGGAGGCCCTTCCCTACGAGCAGTACTTC.

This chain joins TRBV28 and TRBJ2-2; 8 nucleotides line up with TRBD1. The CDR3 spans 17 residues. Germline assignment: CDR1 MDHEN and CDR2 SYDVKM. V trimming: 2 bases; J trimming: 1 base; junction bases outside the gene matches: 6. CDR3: CASSLGSGTGNTGELFF. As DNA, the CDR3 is TGTGCCAGCAGTTTAGGTTCGGGGACAGGGAACACCGGGGAGCTGTTTTTT.

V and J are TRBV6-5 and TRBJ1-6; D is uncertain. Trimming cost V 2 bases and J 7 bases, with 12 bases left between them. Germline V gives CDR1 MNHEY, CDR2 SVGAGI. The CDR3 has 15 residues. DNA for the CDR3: TGTGCCAGCAGTTACCAAACTGAGAAGAATTCACCCCTCCACTTT. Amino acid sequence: CASSYQTEKNSPLHF.

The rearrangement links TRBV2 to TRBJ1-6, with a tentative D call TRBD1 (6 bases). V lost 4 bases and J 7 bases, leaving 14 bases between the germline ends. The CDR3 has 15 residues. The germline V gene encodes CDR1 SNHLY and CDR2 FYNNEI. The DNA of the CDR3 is TGTGCCAGCAGTGCTAACCGACAGGACAATTCACCCCTCCACTTT. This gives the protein CASSANRQDNSPLHF.